This section outlines one T cell receptor (beta chain) sequence together with its context. Germline CDR1 SNHLY, CDR2 FYNNEI. The CDR3 has 15 amino acids. The data stem from a study of T cells expressing NK-cell markers. TCRdb processed the 5' RACE reads again and assigns one entry to each CDR3 protein, with no DNA. This repertoire comprises 440,000 or so distinct CDR3 sequences; its ten largest clones make up 7.3%. This receptor was identified in a woman between 18 and 75 years old in good health. The chain carries TRBV2 and TRBJ1-2; as DNA is missing, the TRBD1 call by TCRdb cannot be tested. Sequencing was performed on blood T cells: a sorted CD56 or NKG2C T cell subset, CD4+ or CD8+ T cells, or bulk PBMC T cells (not recorded which). CDR3 region: CASSIATYRENGYTF.